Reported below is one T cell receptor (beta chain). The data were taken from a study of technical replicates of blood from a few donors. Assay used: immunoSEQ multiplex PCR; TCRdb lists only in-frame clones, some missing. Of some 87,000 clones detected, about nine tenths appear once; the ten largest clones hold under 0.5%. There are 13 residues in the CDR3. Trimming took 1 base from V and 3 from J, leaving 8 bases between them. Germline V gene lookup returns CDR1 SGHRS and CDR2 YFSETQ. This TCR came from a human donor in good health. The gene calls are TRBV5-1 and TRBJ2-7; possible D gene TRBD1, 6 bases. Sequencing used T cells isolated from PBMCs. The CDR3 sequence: CASSLRGNYEQYF. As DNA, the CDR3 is TGCGCCAGCAGCTTGAGGGGGAACTACGAGCAGTACTTC.